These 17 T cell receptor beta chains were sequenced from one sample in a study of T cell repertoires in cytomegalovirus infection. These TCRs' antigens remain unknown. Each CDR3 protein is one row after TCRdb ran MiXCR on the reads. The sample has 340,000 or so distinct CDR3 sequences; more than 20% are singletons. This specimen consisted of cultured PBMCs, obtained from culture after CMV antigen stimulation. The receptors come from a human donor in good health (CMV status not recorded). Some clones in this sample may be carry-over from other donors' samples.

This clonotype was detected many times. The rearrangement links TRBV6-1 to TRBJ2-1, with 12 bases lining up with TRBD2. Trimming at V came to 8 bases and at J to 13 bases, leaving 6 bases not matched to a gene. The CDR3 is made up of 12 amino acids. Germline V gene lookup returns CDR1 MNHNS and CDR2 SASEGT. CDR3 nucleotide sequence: TGTGCCAGCGGCCTAGCGGGAGGGCCACAGTTCTTC. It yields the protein CASGLAGGPQFF.

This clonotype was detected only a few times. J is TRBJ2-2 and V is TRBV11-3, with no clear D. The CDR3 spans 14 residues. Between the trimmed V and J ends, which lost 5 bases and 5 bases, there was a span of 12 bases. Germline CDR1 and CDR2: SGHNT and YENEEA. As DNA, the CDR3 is TGTGCCAGCAGCCCACTGGTGAGGACCGGGGAGCTGTTTTTT. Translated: CASSPLVRTGELFF.

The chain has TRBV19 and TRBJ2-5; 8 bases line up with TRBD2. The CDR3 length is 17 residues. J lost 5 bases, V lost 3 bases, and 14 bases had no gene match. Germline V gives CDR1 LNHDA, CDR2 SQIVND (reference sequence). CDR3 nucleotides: TGTGCCAGTAGTATTGGCGGCCGGGGGGGAGGGCCGGAGACCCAGTACTTC. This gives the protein CASSIGGRGGGPETQYF. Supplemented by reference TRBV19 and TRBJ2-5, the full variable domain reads DGGITQSPKYLFRKEGQNVTLSCEQNLNHDAMYWYRQDPGQGLRLIYYSQIVNDFQKGDIAEGYSVSREKKESFPLTVTSAQKNPTAFYLCASSIGGRGGGPETQYFGPGTRLLVL.

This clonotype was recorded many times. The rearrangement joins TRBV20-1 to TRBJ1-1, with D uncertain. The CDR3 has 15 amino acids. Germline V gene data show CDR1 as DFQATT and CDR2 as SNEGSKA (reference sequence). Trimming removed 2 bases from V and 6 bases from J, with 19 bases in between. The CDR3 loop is CSARSGWGTFPEAFF. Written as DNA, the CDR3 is TGCAGTGCTAGAAGCGGTTGGGGAACTTTCCCTGAAGCTTTCTTT.

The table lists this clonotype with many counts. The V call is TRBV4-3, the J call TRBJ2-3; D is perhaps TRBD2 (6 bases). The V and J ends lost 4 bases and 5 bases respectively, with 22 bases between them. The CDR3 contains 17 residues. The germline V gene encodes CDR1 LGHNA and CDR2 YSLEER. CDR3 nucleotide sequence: TGCGCCAGCAGCCCTACCATGCAGTACGGGAGTGGAGATACGCAGTATTTT. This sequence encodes CASSPTMQYGSGDTQYF.

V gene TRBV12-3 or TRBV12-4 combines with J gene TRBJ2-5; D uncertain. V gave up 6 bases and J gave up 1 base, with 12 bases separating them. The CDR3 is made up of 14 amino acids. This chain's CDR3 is CASRIDTVQETQYF. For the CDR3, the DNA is TGTGCCAGCAGGATAGACACAGTCCAAGAGACCCAGTACTTC.

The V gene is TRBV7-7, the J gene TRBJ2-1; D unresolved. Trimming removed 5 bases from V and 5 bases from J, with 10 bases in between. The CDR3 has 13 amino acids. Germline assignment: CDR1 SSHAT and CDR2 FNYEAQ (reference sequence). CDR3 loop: CASSVGGDNEQFF. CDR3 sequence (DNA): TGTGCCAGCAGCGTGGGCGGTGACAATGAGCAGTTCTTC.

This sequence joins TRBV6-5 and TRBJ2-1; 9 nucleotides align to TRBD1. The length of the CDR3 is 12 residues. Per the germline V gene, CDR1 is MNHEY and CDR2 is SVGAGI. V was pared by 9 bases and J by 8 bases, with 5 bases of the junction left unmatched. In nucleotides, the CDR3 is TGTGCCAGTGGGACAGGGAGGGATGAGCAGTTCTTC. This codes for CASGTGRDEQFF.

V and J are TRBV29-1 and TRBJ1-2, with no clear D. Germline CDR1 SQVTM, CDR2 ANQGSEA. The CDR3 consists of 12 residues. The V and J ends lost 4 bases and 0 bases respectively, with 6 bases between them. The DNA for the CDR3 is TGCAGCGTTGTTGGTGCTAACTATGGCTACACCTTC. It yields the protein CSVVGANYGYTF.

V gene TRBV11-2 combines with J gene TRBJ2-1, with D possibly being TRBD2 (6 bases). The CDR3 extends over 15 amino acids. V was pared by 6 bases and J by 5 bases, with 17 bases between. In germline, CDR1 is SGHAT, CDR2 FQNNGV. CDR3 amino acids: CASRVSLAPDNEQFF. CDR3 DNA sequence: TGTGCCAGCAGAGTCTCCCTAGCGCCTGACAATGAGCAGTTCTTC.

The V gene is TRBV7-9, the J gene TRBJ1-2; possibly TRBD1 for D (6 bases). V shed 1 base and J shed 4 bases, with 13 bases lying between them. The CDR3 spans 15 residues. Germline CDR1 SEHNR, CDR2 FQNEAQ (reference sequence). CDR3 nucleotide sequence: TGTGCCAGCAGCTTAGACGGGGGGCCCACCTATGGCTACACCTTC. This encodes CASSLDGGPTYGYTF.

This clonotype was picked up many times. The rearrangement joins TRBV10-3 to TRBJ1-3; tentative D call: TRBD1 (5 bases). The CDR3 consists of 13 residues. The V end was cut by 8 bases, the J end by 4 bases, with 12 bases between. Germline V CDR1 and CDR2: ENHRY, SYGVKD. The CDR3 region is CAISAGDGNTIYF. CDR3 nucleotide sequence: TGTGCCATCTCCGCGGGGGACGGAAACACCATATATTTT.

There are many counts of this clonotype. DNA for the CDR3: TGTGCCACCGCGAGGGGGATTGGCTACGAGCAGTACGTC. Encoded protein: CATARGIGYEQYV. The V gene is TRBV7-8, the J gene TRBJ2-7; D is perhaps TRBD1 (6 bases). CDR1 and CDR2 (germline): SGHVS, FQNEAQ. CDR3 length: 13 amino acids. V shed 10 bases and J shed 3 bases, with 16 bases lying between them.

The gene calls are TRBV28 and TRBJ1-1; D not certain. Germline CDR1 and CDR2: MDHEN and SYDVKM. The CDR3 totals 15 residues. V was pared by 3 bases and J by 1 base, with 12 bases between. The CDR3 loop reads CASSFSLTANTEAFF. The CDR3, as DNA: TGTGCCAGCAGTTTCTCTCTCACGGCGAACACTGAAGCTTTCTTT.

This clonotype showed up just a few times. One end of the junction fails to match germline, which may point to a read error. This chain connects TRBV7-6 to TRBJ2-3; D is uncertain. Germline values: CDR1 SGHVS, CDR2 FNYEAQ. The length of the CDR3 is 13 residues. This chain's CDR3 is CASSRTTTDTQYF. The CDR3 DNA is TGTGCTAGCAGCCGGACGACCACAGATACGCAGTATTTT.

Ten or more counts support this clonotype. CDR3 sequence (DNA): TGTGCCAGCAGCTCCACTAGCCAAGGGGGGCAGTACGTC. Amino acid sequence: CASSSTSQGGQYV. This rearrangement joins TRBV7-2 to TRBJ2-7; D may be TRBD1 or TRBD2 (6 bases each). The germline V and J ends were trimmed by 4 bases and 9 bases, with 16 bases remaining between them. Per the germline V gene, CDR1 is SGHTA and CDR2 is FQGNSA. The length of the CDR3 is 13 residues.

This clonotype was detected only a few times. The CDR3 nucleotides are TGTGCCAGCAGCTTCGAAGTGGAGACCCAGTACTTC. As protein: CASSFEVETQYF. The V gene is TRBV7-8, the J gene TRBJ2-5, with D unclear. The CDR3 spans 12 residues. V lost 3 bases and J 5 bases, leaving 7 bases between the germline ends. The germline gives CDR1 SGHVS, CDR2 FQNEAQ.